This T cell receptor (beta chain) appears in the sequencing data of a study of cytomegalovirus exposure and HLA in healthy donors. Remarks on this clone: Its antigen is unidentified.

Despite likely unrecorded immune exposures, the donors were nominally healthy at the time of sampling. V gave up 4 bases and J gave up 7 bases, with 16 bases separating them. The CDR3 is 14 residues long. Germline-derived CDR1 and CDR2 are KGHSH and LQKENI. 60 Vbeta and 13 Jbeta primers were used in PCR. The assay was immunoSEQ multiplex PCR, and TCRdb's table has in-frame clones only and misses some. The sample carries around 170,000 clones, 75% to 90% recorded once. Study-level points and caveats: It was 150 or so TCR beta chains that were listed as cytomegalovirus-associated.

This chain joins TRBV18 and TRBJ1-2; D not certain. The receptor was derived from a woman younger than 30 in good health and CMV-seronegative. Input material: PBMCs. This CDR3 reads CASSREAGEGGYTF. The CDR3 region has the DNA TGTGCCAGCTCACGAGAAGCGGGTGAGGGTGGCTACACCTTC.